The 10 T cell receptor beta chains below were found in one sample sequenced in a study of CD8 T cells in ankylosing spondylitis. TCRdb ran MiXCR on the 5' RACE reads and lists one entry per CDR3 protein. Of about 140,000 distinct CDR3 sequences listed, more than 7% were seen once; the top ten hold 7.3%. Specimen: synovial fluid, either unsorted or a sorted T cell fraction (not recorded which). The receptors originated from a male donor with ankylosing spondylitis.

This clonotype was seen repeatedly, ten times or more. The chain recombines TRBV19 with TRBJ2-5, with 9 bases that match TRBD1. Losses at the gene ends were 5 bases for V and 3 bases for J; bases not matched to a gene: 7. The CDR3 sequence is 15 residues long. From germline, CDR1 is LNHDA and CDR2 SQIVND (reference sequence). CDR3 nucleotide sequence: TGTGCCAGTAGTGTCCGACAGGGGGAGGAAGAGACCCAGTACTTC. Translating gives CASSVRQGEEETQYF.

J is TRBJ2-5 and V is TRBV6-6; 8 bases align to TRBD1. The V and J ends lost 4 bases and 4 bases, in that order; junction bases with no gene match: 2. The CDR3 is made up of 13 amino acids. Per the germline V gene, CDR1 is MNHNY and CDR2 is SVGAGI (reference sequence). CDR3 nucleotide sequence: TGTGCCAGCAGTTTTACAGGGGGAGAGACCCAGTACTTC. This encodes CASSFTGGETQYF.

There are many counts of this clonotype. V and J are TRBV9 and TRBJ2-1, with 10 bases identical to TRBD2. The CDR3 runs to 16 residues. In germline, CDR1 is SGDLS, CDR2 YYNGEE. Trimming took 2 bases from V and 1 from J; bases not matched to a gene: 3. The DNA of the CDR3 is TGTGCCAGCAGCGTCGGGACTAGCGCGTCCTACAATGAGCAGTTCTTC. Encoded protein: CASSVGTSASYNEQFF.

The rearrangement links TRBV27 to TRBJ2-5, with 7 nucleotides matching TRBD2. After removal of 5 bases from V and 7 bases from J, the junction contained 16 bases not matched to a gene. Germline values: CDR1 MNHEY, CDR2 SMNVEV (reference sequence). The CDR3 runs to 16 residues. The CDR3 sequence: CASSPRGAGKSGTQYF. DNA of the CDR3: TGTGCCAGCAGTCCCCGAGGAGCGGGGAAAAGTGGGACCCAGTACTTC.

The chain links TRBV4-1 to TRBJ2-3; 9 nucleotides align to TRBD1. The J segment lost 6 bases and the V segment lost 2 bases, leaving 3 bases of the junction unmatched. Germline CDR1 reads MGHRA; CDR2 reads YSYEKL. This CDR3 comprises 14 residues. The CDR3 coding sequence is TGCGCCAGCAGCCAAACAACAGGGGGCGATACGCAGTATTTT. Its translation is CASSQTTGGDTQYF.

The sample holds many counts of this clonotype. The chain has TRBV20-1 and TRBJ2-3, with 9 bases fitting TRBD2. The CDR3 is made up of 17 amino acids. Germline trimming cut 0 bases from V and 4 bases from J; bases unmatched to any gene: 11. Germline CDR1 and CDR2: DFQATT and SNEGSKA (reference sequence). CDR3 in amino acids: CSARDDLGGRDSDTQYF. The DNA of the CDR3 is TGCAGTGCTAGAGATGATTTGGGCGGGAGGGATTCAGATACGCAGTATTTT.

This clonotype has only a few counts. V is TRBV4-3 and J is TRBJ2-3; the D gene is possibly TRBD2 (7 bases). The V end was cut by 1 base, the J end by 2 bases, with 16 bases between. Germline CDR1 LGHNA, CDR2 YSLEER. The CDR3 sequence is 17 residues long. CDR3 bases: TGCGCCAGCAGCCAAGGGAAGGGAGGGGGACCCACAGATACGCAGTATTTT. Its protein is CASSQGKGGGPTDTQYF.

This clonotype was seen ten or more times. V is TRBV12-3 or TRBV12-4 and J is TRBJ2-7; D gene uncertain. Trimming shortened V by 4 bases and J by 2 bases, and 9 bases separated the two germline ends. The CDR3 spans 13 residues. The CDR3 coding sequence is TGTGCCAGCAGTTACCACAGCACCTACGAGCAGTACTTC. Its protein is CASSYHSTYEQYF.

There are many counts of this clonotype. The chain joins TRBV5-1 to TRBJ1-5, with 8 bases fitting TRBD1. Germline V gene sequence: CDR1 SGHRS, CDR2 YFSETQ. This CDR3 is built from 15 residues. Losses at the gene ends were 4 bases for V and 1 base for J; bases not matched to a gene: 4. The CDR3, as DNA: TGCGCCAGCAGCCAAGGGACAGGAAGCAATCAGCCCCAGCATTTT. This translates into CASSQGTGSNQPQHF.

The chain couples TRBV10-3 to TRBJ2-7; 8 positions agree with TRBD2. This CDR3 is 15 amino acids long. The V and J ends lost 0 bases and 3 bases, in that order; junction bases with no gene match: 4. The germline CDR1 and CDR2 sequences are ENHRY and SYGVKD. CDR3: CAISESTGRGYEQYF. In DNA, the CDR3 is TGTGCCATCAGTGAGTCTACCGGGAGGGGCTACGAGCAGTACTTC.